A single sample gave rise to the 13 T cell receptor beta chains below, sequenced in a study of a mutant IDH1 vaccine in newly diagnosed glioma. Their cognate antigens are unknown. Described time point: week 35, safety follow-up. A single vaccine dose contained 300 ug of mutant IDH1 20-mer peptide, and topical imiquimod was used with it. Clones were read by immunoSEQ multiplex PCR, and TCRdb kept only the in-frame ones, dropping some. Among 30,000 to 40,000 clones listed, around 80% were seen once. Sequenced material: PBMCs, taken from a glioma patient whose treatment included an IDH1 peptide vaccine. The receptors shown here come from a man aged 35 to 55 with glioma. Some clones in this sample may be carry-over from other donors' samples.

This clone is categorized as medium-sized. The chain is built from TRBV19 and TRBJ1-5; no reliable D call. The germline V gene encodes CDR1 LNHDA and CDR2 SQIVND (reference sequence). Trimming removed 1 base from V and 0 bases from J, with 10 bases in between. This CDR3 has 16 residues. In nucleotides, the CDR3 is TGTGCCAGTAGTATAGCCACCGTGAATAGCAATCAGCCCCAGCATTTT. Translated: CASSIATVNSNQPQHF.

The V gene is TRBV5-1, the J gene TRBJ2-5, with D possibly being TRBD2 (5 bases). The CDR3 extends over 15 amino acids. Trimming stripped 3 bases from V and 1 base from J, with 13 bases between. Germline V gives CDR1 SGHRS, CDR2 YFSETQ. CDR3 bases: TGCGCCAGCAGCTCAAACCCGGGATTCCAAGAGACCCAGTACTTC. Translation gives CASSSNPGFQETQYF.

The V gene is TRBV14, the J gene TRBJ1-1, with D tentatively TRBD1 (6 bases). V was shortened by 4 bases and J by 4 bases, with 16 bases between the two germline ends. CDR3 length: 15 residues. Germline-derived CDR1 and CDR2 are SGHDN and FVKESK. DNA of the CDR3: TGTGCCAGCAGCCGCCGGGGGCCAGACGGCACTGAAGCTTTCTTT. Protein: CASSRRGPDGTEAFF.

This chain connects TRBV30 to TRBJ2-7; a weak D match, TRBD1 (6 bases). The CDR3 sequence is 13 residues long. Germline V gene sequence: CDR1 GTSNPN, CDR2 SVGIG (reference sequence). Deletions cut 3 bases from V and 1 base from J, with 10 bases between. The CDR3 is CAWRKGGSYEQYF. CDR3 DNA sequence: TGTGCCTGGAGAAAAGGGGGTTCCTACGAGCAGTACTTC.

This chain links TRBV5-4 with TRBJ1-2; 8 bases line up with TRBD1. Germline CDR1 reads SGHNT; CDR2 reads YYREEE (reference sequence). The ends lost 4 bases at V and 6 bases at J; junction bases unmatched: 5. This CDR3 has 13 residues. In DNA, the CDR3 is TGTGCCAGCAGCACCGACAGGGGTAATGGCTACACCTTC. Translating gives CASSTDRGNGYTF.

The chain employs TRBV6-5 and TRBJ2-1; TRBD2 is a possible D gene (5 bases). Germline CDR1 MNHEY, CDR2 SVGAGI. CDR3 length: 14 amino acids. The V end was cut by 6 bases, the J end by 5 bases, with 14 bases between. The CDR3 protein is CASRPGIANNEQFF. The CDR3 bases are TGTGCCAGCAGACCGGGAATAGCCAACAATGAGCAGTTCTTC.

The chain is built from TRBV4-2 and TRBJ1-2; TRBD1 matches 10 bases. V trimming: 2 bases; J trimming: 5 bases; junction bases outside the gene matches: 8. The CDR3 runs 16 residues. The germline gives CDR1 LGHNA, CDR2 YNFKEQ. CDR3 nucleotides: TGTGCCAGCAGCCAACCGGGACAGGGGACTCAGTATGGCTACACCTTC. This codes for CASSQPGQGTQYGYTF.

The V and J genes are TRBV30 and TRBJ1-2; no firm D call. The germline gives CDR1 GTSNPN, CDR2 SVGIG (reference sequence). Trimming stripped 3 bases from V and 3 bases from J, with 2 bases between. The CDR3 runs to 10 residues. The CDR3 loop is CAWRDYGYTF. The CDR3, as DNA: TGTGCCTGGAGGGACTATGGCTACACCTTC.

Only a few counts were recorded for this clone. The genes are TRBV27 and TRBJ1-2; 9 positions match TRBD1. CDR3 length: 13 amino acids. Germline V CDR1 and CDR2: MNHEY, SMNVEV (reference sequence). The J segment lost 8 bases and the V segment lost 6 bases, leaving 7 bases of the junction unmatched. The CDR3 DNA reads TGTGCCAGCAGACTACAGGGGGCGCCCGGCTACACCTTC. Its translation is CASRLQGAPGYTF.

The CDR3 here is CASSPQVYNEQFF. Written as DNA, the CDR3 is TGTGCCAGTAGTCCCCAAGTTTACAATGAGCAGTTCTTC. The rearrangement uses TRBV19 and TRBJ2-1; D gene unclear. Trimming pared 5 bases from V and 4 bases from J, leaving 9 bases between. The CDR3 spans 13 residues. CDR1 LNHDA and CDR2 SQIVND come from the germline V gene (reference sequence).

V is TRBV10-3 and J is TRBJ1-2, with D perhaps TRBD1 (6 bases). The CDR3 is made up of 14 amino acids. Trimming removed 6 bases from V and 8 bases from J, with 19 bases in between. Germline V gene sequence: CDR1 ENHRY, CDR2 SYGVKD. The CDR3 DNA reads as TGTGCCATCAGGGAGACAGGCGCCCTGGAGGGCTACACCTTC. Translated, it gives CAIRETGALEGYTF.

This chain connects TRBV29-1 to TRBJ2-7, with D possibly matching TRBD1 (7 bases). Germline CDR1 is SQVTM and CDR2 is ANQGSEA. Between the trimmed V and J ends, which lost 4 bases and 6 bases, there was a span of 16 bases. The CDR3 contains 13 residues. The CDR3 sequence: CSVVGGQGGEQYF. The CDR3 nucleotides are TGCAGCGTTGTAGGAGGCCAGGGGGGCGAGCAGTACTTC.

CDR3 bases: TGTGCAAGTCGCCCCGGGACAGGGGCTCCCTACGAGCAGTACTTC. It encodes CASRPGTGAPYEQYF. The gene calls are TRBV12-2 and TRBJ2-7; the table's D gene call, TRBD1, was not cross checked with the DNA. TRBV12-2 is listed as a pseudogene. The CDR3 spans 15 residues.